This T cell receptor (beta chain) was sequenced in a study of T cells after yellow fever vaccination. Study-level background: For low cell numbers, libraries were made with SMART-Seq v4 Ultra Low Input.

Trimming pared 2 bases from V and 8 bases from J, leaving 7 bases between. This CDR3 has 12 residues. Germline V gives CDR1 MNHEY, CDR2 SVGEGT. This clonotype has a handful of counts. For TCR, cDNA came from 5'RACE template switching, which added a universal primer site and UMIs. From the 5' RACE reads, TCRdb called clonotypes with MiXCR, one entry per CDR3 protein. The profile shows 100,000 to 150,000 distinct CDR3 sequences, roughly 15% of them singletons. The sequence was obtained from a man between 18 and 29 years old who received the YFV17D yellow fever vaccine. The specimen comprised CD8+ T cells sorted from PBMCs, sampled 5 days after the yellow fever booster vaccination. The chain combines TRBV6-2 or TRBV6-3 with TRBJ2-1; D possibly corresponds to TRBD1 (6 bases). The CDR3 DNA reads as TGTGCCAGCAGTTACGGGGGCTATGAGCAGTTCTTC. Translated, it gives CASSYGGYEQFF.